Following are 30 T cell receptor beta chains from one sample sequenced in a study of vaccination effects on CD4 cells after COVID-19. Before sequencing, viral peptide pools were used by the ViraFEST assay to expand antigen-specific CD4+ T cells. An approximately nine-day culture period preceded the isolation of CD4+ T cells. All vaccine recipients tested negative for nucleocapsid antibodies and had never contracted SARS-CoV-2 infection. The method was immunoSEQ multiplex PCR; TCRdb's version includes in-frame clones alone and lacks a portion of them. Among 73,000 or so clones listed, 78% were seen once. The antigens of these receptors remain unknown. The sequenced sample was CD4+ T cells from PBMCs cultured with SARS-CoV-2 spike peptides, obtained before COVID-19 vaccination. The receptors were gathered from a human donor who received a COVID-19 vaccine.

This chain links TRBV3-1 (or the pseudogene TRBV3-2) with TRBJ1-2, with TRBD1 identical over 7 bases. Germline V gives CDR1 LGHDT, CDR2 YNNKEL (reference sequence). This CDR3 contains 14 residues. V dropped 5 bases and J dropped 4; count of bases not matched to a gene: 7. CDR3 loop: CASSYEGQIYGYTF. CDR3 nucleotide sequence: TGTGCCAGCAGCTATGAGGGACAGATCTATGGCTACACCTTC.

The V gene is TRBV30, the J gene TRBJ1-2, with 11 positions matching TRBD1. V was clipped by 0 bases and J by 8 bases; unmatched bases: 8. The CDR3 loop spans 15 amino acids. The V gene's germline CDR1 is GTSNPN and CDR2 SVGIG (reference sequence). In nucleotides, the CDR3 is TGTGCCTGGAGTGTTCCAGGACAGGGGGCCAGGGGCTACACCTTC. Translation: CAWSVPGQGARGYTF.

The J gene is TRBJ1-2, the V gene TRBV18; 7 bases line up with TRBD1. Trimming at V came to 4 bases and at J to 2 bases, leaving 1 base not matched to a gene. Germline CDR1 reads KGHSH; CDR2 reads LQKENI. This CDR3 contains 13 residues. The CDR3 DNA follows: TGTGCCAGCTCACGGGACAGAAACTATGGCTACACCTTC. Protein product: CASSRDRNYGYTF.

The rearrangement uses TRBV6-5 and TRBJ2-3; D is possibly TRBD1 (5 bases). The V gene lost 6 bases and the J gene lost 3 bases, with 10 bases spanning the gap. Germline CDR1 reads MNHEY; CDR2 reads SVGAGI. The length of the CDR3 is 13 residues. CDR3: CASRWQGTDTQYF. The CDR3 nucleotides read TGTGCCAGCAGATGGCAGGGTACAGATACGCAGTATTTT.

V usage is TRBV19 and J usage is TRBJ2-2, with a weak D call TRBD2 (7 bases). V shed 1 base and J shed 0 bases, with 12 bases lying between them. The germline V gene has CDR1 LNHDA and CDR2 SQIVND (reference sequence). The CDR3 covers 17 residues. The CDR3: CASSIVRGATNTGELFF. CDR3 coding DNA: TGTGCCAGTAGTATAGTTCGGGGGGCAACGAACACCGGGGAGCTGTTTTTT.

V gene TRBV6-5 combines with J gene TRBJ2-7, with D perhaps TRBD1 or TRBD2 (5 bases each). Germline loops: CDR1 MNHEY, CDR2 SVGAGI. Trimming took 6 bases from V and 0 from J, leaving 9 bases between them. The CDR3 extends over 13 amino acids. The CDR3 DNA is TGTGCCAGCAGGAGGGGCAGCTCCTACGAGCAGTACGTC. It encodes CASRRGSSYEQYV.

This clone was detected a few times. The chain uses TRBV2 and TRBJ2-2; 8 bases align to TRBD2. V lost 9 bases, J lost 2 bases, and 8 bases stayed unmatched. This CDR3 contains 15 residues. From germline, CDR1 is SNHLY and CDR2 FYNNEI. DNA of the CDR3: TGTGCCAGTTCAATGGCGGGGGGTAACACCGGGGAGCTGTTTTTT. Its protein product is CASSMAGGNTGELFF. Drawing the rest from reference TRBV2 and TRBJ2-2, the complete variable domain is EPEVTQTPSHQVTQMGQEVILRCVPISNHLYFYWYRQILGQKVEFLVSFYNNEISEKSEIFDDQFSVERPDGSNFTLKIRSTKLEDSAMYFCASSMAGGNTGELFFGEGSRLTVL.

This clone was counted a single time. This rearrangement joins TRBV4-3 to TRBJ1-5; D gene unclear. The CDR3 contains 17 residues. V lost 0 bases to trimming and J lost 5 bases, with 17 bases between them. Germline V gives CDR1 LGHNA, CDR2 YSLEER. The CDR3 spells CASSQDLGNGRHQPQHF. The CDR3 region has the DNA TGCGCCAGCAGCCAAGATTTGGGGAACGGGCGTCATCAGCCCCAGCATTTT.

The chain couples TRBV15 to TRBJ1-3; D not resolved. Per the germline V gene, CDR1 is LNHNV and CDR2 is YYDKDF (reference sequence). This CDR3 spans 10 amino acids. The V end lost 5 bases, the J end lost 12 bases, and 8 bases lay between the germline ends. Written as DNA, the CDR3 is TGTGCCACCAGCGCCTCCGTCATATATTTT. Amino acids: CATSASVIYF.

In its sample, this clone was seen a few times. The chain joins TRBV6-2 or TRBV6-3 to TRBJ1-5, with TRBD1 as a possible D gene (5 bases). Trimming removed 2 bases from V and 2 bases from J, with 16 bases in between. Per germline, CDR1 MNHEY and CDR2 SVGEGT. The CDR3 has 17 amino acids. Here the CDR3 DNA reads TGTGCCAGCAGTTACAGCGGCAGGGTTGGGGGCAATCAGCCCCAGCATTTT. Residues: CASSYSGRVGGNQPQHF.

The chain recombines TRBV2 with TRBJ2-5, with 12 bases lining up with TRBD2. Per germline, CDR1 SNHLY and CDR2 FYNNEI. With 2 bases clipped from V and 5 bases from J, the junction kept 6 bases outside the gene matches. CDR3 length: 16 residues. The CDR3 region has the DNA TGTGCCAGCAGTGAATTGCGACTAGCGGGGGCGGAGACCCAGTACTTC. It specifies CASSELRLAGAETQYF.

The V call is TRBV5-1, the J call TRBJ2-2, with 9 bases identical to TRBD1. Germline CDR1 and CDR2: SGHRS and YFSETQ. V dropped 4 bases and J dropped 1; count of bases not matched to a gene: 2. The length of the CDR3 is 15 residues. CDR3 DNA sequence: TGCGCCAGCAGCCCGGGACAGGGGAACACCGGGGAGCTGTTTTTT. It codes for CASSPGQGNTGELFF.

The rearrangement uses TRBV19 and TRBJ2-1, with D tentatively TRBD2 (6 bases). CDR1 and CDR2 from the germline V gene are LNHDA and SQIVND (reference sequence). There are 12 residues in the CDR3. The V gene lost 4 bases and the J gene lost 15 bases, with 16 bases spanning the gap. The CDR3 reads CASSSLLRGLFF. The CDR3 coding sequence is TGTGCCAGTAGTAGCCTTCTAAGGGGACTGTTCTTC.

This clone was detected once. The CDR3 region has the DNA TGTGCCAGCTCACCATCCGGCAGAACCGCAACTAATGAAAAACTGTTTTTT. Its translation is CASSPSGRTATNEKLFF. This rearrangement joins TRBV18 to TRBJ1-4; D gene unclear. Trimming stripped 2 bases from V and 0 bases from J, with 13 bases between. Germline V CDR1 and CDR2: KGHSH, LQKENI. The CDR3 totals 17 residues.

To note about this clone: One junction end disagrees with the germline gene, perhaps due to a read error. The chain combines TRBV6-1 with TRBJ1-2, with TRBD1 identical over 8 bases. The CDR3 sequence is 15 residues long. From germline, CDR1 is MNHNS and CDR2 SASEGT. The CDR3 DNA reads as TGTGCCAGCAGGGAAGGGACAGGCCTCCGCTATGGCTACACCTTC. This gives the protein CASREGTGLRYGYTF.

This clone is a singleton in its sample. This chain links TRBV29-1 with TRBJ2-1; 10 positions match TRBD2. Germline CDR1 is SQVTM and CDR2 is ANQGSEA. This CDR3 is built from 15 residues. The J segment lost 7 bases and the V segment lost 6 bases, leaving 12 bases of the junction unmatched. The CDR3, as DNA: TGCAGCGTGACCGGGGAGCGGGGGGGTGTGAATGAGCAGTTCTTC. It codes for CSVTGERGGVNEQFF.

J is TRBJ2-6 and V is TRBV23-1; D is uncertain. TRBV23-1 is classed as an ORF, of uncertain function. Trimming took 0 bases from V and 2 from J, leaving 14 bases between them. This CDR3 region has 18 residues. The CDR3 loop reads CASSQSGGCLPGANVLTF. The CDR3 DNA follows: TGCGCCAGCAGTCAATCAGGCGGCTGCCTCCCTGGGGCCAACGTCCTGACTTTC.

The chain recombines TRBV5-8 with TRBJ2-2; TRBD1 is a possible D gene (5 bases). The CDR3 runs 15 residues. The V end lost 9 bases, the J end lost 7 bases, and 22 bases lay between the germline ends. The V gene's germline CDR1 is SGHTS and CDR2 YDEGEE. CDR3 bases: TGTGCCACCCCCCCCCGCGCAGGGCTAGGCGGGGAGCTGTTTTTT. It yields the protein CATPPRAGLGGELFF.

The chain employs TRBV2 and TRBJ1-2; 10 bases line up with TRBD1. Germline V CDR1 and CDR2: SNHLY, FYNNEI. The CDR3 is 11 amino acids. Unmatched junction bases numbered 1, after V lost 8 bases and J lost 7 bases. The CDR3 DNA reads TGTGCCAGCGGGACAGGGGTTGGCTACACCTTC. It encodes CASGTGVGYTF.

This chain's CDR3 is CASSPTGLSTDTQYF. CDR3 nucleotide sequence: TGTGCCAGCAGTCCGACAGGGCTAAGCACAGATACGCAGTATTTT. The V gene is TRBV5-6, the J gene TRBJ2-3, with 7 bases fitting TRBD1. CDR3 size: 15 residues. J was trimmed by 0 bases and V by 5 bases; bases with no gene match: 6. Germline CDR1 is SGHDT and CDR2 is YYEEEE.

The rearrangement links TRBV6-4 to TRBJ2-3; the D is unclear. V lost 2 bases, J lost 2 bases, and 5 bases lay in between. This CDR3 region has 13 residues. The V gene's germline CDR1 is MRHNA and CDR2 SNTAGT. The CDR3 sequence: CASSDRATDTQYF. CDR3 in DNA: TGTGCCAGCAGTGACCGGGCCACAGATACGCAGTATTTT.

J is TRBJ2-5 and V is TRBV25-1; 9 positions match TRBD1. The J segment lost 5 bases and the V segment lost 3 bases, leaving 7 bases of the junction unmatched. The CDR3 has 15 residues. The germline CDR1 and CDR2 sequences are MGHDK and SYGVNS. The CDR3 sequence: CASSERTGEGETQYF. CDR3 bases: TGTGCCAGCAGTGAGCGGACAGGGGAAGGGGAGACCCAGTACTTC. Combining the CDR3 with reference TRBV25-1 and TRBJ2-5 gives the whole variable domain EADIYQTPRYLVIGTGKKITLECSQTMGHDKMYWYQQDPGMELHLIHYSYGVNSTEKGDLSSESTVSRIRTEHFPLTLESARPSHTSQYLCASSERTGEGETQYFGPGTRLLVL.

The V gene is TRBV6-5, the J gene TRBJ1-6; TRBD1 matches 10 bases. Losses at the gene ends were 6 bases for V and 8 bases for J; bases not matched to a gene: 7. From germline, CDR1 is MNHEY and CDR2 SVGAGI. The CDR3 runs 15 residues. In nucleotides, the CDR3 is TGTGCCAGCAGCCGGGACAGGGGTAGAGATTCACCCCTCCACTTT. It translates to CASSRDRGRDSPLHF.

Remarks on this clone: The sample carries other DNA sequences with the same CDR3. The CDR3 DNA is TGTGCCAGCAGCCGGGACAGGGGAAGCAATCAGCCCCAGCATTTT. Protein: CASSRDRGSNQPQHF. This chain joins TRBV6-5 and TRBJ1-5; the match to TRBD1 covers 10 bases. The CDR3 extends over 15 amino acids. CDR1 is MNHEY and CDR2 is SVGAGI in the germline V gene. V shed 6 bases and J 1 base; nucleotides not matched to a gene: 3.

The genes are TRBV7-2 and TRBJ1-2; no reliable D call. CDR1 and CDR2 from the germline V gene are SGHTA and FQGNSA. V lost 6 bases to trimming and J lost 0 bases, with 20 bases between them. The CDR3 covers 17 residues. The CDR3 protein is CASSHFLIITSNYGYTF. CDR3 in DNA: TGTGCCAGCAGTCACTTTCTGATTATAACTTCTAACTATGGCTACACCTTC.

The genes are TRBV30 and TRBJ1-5; D may be TRBD1 (6 bases). V was trimmed by 3 bases and J by 6 bases, leaving 18 bases between them. The CDR3 has 15 residues. Germline CDR1 GTSNPN, CDR2 SVGIG (reference sequence). The CDR3 here is CAWSVGGREAQPQHF. In DNA form, the CDR3 reads TGTGCCTGGAGCGTGGGGGGCAGGGAGGCTCAGCCCCAGCATTTT.

The chain links TRBV2 to TRBJ1-1; the match to TRBD1 covers 7 bases. This CDR3 is built from 14 residues. Germline CDR1 and CDR2: SNHLY and FYNNEI. Germline trimming cut 5 bases from V and 1 base from J; bases unmatched to any gene: 4. The CDR3 protein is CASSRQGQNTEAFF. CDR3 bases: TGTGCCAGCAGTCGACAGGGCCAGAACACTGAAGCTTTCTTT.

The chain has TRBV6-5 and TRBJ1-1; D gene ambiguous. This CDR3 has 13 residues. Germline V gives CDR1 MNHEY, CDR2 SVGAGI. V was trimmed by 2 bases and J by 1 base, leaving 5 bases between them. CDR3 in DNA: TGTGCCAGCAGTTACGAGCGGAACACTGAAGCTTTCTTT. Encoded protein: CASSYERNTEAFF.

V and J are TRBV5-8 and TRBJ1-2; tentative D call: TRBD1 (5 bases). Germline CDR1 and CDR2: SGHTS and YDEGEE. V was clipped by 1 base and J by 0 bases, with 7 bases between them. The CDR3 has 14 amino acids. CDR3 region: CASSLMGPNYGYTF. CDR3 in DNA: TGTGCCAGCAGCTTGATGGGGCCTAACTATGGCTACACCTTC. The full variable domain, completed using reference TRBV5-8 and TRBJ1-2, is EAGVTQSPTHLIKTRGQQATLRCSPISGHTSVYWYQQALGLGLQFLLWYDEGEERNRGNFPPRFSGRQFPNYSSELNVNALELEDSALYLCASSLMGPNYGYTFGSGTRLTVV.

Worth noting for this clone: In the same sample, other DNA sequences code for this CDR3. This chain joins TRBV5-1 and TRBJ1-1; D is uncertain. Trimming cost V 0 bases and J 0 bases, with 3 bases left between them. Germline lookup yields CDR1 SGHRS and CDR2 YFSETQ. There are 13 residues in the CDR3. The CDR3 nucleotides read TGCGCCAGCAGCTTGGGGCTGAACACTGAAGCTTTCTTT. Its translation: CASSLGLNTEAFF. Together with reference TRBV5-1 and TRBJ1-1, the CDR3 gives the full variable domain: KAGVTQTPRYLIKTRGQQVTLSCSPISGHRSVSWYQQTPGQGLQFLFEYFSETQRNKGNFPGRFSGRQFSNSRSEMNVSTLELGDSALYLCASSLGLNTEAFFGQGTRLTVV.